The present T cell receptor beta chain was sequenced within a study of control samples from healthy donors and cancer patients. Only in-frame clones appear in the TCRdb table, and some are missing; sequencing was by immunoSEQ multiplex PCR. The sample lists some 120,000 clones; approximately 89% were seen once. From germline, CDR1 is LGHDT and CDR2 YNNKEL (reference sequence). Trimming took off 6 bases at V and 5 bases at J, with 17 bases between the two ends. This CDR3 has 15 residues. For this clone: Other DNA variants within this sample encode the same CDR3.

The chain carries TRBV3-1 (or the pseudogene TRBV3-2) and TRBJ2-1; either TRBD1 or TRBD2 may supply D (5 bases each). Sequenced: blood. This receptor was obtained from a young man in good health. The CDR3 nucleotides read TGTGCCAGCAGACTGGGGCGGGTCAACCACAATGAGCAGTTCTTC. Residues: CASRLGRVNHNEQFF.